The TCR beta chain under discussion was sequenced for a study of T cell repertoires in aging, cancer and after chemotherapy. Overall study context: Over several months to years, re-sampled healthy donor repertoires clearly shared clones.

Rearranged V-D-J TRB sequences were amplified with a mixed TRB-A/B primer pool. MiXCR, applied by TCRdb to the multiplex PCR reads, yields one record per CDR3 protein. The table lists about 12,000 distinct CDR3 sequences, approximately 40% of them singletons. Within the sample, this clonotype is medium-sized. TCR beta rearrangements were amplified from peripheral blood genomic DNA. The clonotype was recovered from a human donor in good health. The donor label of this sample is uncertain. The source material was blood.

The CDR3 loop reads CSVNTGGTGELFF. The CDR3 region has the DNA TGCAGCGTTAACACAGGGGGTACCGGGGAGCTGTTTTTT. The V call is TRBV29-1, the J call TRBJ2-2; 8 bases fit TRBD1. The germline CDR1 and CDR2 sequences are SQVTM and ANQGSEA. The CDR3 runs 13 residues. With V trimmed by 5 bases and J by 5 bases, 4 bases remained unmatched.